This paragraph reports one T cell receptor beta chain. Its antigen is as yet unknown. V lost 3 bases to trimming and J lost 0 bases, with 6 bases between them. The CDR3 sequence is 14 residues long. CDR1 is MDHEN, CDR2 SYDVKM, per germline. The record originates from a study of T cell responses to AZD1222 COVID-19 vaccine. Points from the study as a whole: Spike was spanned by vaccine-associated CD4 TCRs, with dominance at 160-218 and 743-854.

TCRdb keeps only in-frame clones here, not all; method: immunoSEQ multiplex PCR. The sample lists some 89,000 clones, around 90% occurring once. The chain has TRBV28 and TRBJ1-3; D remains ambiguous. Here the sequenced sample was peripheral blood, taken on day 0 of AZD1222 vaccination. The receptor's source is an adult in good health. The CDR3 coding sequence is TGTGCCAGCAGTTTTGGCAGCTCTGGAAACACCATATATTTT. This gives the protein CASSFGSSGNTIYF. The full variable domain, its missing parts supplied by reference TRBV28 and TRBJ1-3, is DVKVTQSSRYLVKRTGEKVFLECVQDMDHENMFWYRQDPGLGLRLIYFSYDVKMKEKGDIPEGYSVSREKKERFSLILESASTNQTSMYLCASSFGSSGNTIYFGEGSWLTVV.